The rows below give T cell receptor beta chains drawn from one sample of a study of Tregs in tolerant kidney transplant recipients. Assay: immunoSEQ multiplex PCR; the TCRdb copy retains only in-frame clones and omits some. The sample includes some 4,000 clones, 80% to 90% of them seen just once. The sample consisted of Tregs from blood, taken before the transplant. The receptors stem from a human donor who received a combined kidney and bone marrow transplant. Both conserved end residues are part of each CDR3. A D gene is named only where the DNA matches it firmly.

d_gene,v_gene,CDR3aa
NA,TRBV7-9,CASSLGQDSYEQYF
NA,TRBV5-6,CASSFLHRAHEQFF
NA,TRBV7-9,CASSLRGTGYEQYF
TRBD1,TRBV19,CASSSGQGAVYGYTF
TRBD2,TRBV9,CASSKEAGVGDTQYF
TRBD1,TRBV13,CASSLGRGFDTQYF
NA,TRBV4-2,CASSQVQAYGYTF
NA,TRBV5-5,CASSFGTLETQYF
NA,TRBV30,CAWSPTDFSGNTIYF
TRBD1,TRBV27,CASSLDRGETQYF
TRBD2,TRBV5-4,CASSLAGAGETQYF
NA,TRBV2,CAGGRGQHTGELFF
NA,TRBV5-1,CASSFQGGGNTIYF
NA,TRBV30,CAGTELQVFNYGYTF
TRBD2,TRBV29-1,CSVDRTSGDNEQFF
TRBD1,TRBV5-1,CASSVSGTGQPQHF
NA,TRBV5-1,CASSLRSGSGEKLFF